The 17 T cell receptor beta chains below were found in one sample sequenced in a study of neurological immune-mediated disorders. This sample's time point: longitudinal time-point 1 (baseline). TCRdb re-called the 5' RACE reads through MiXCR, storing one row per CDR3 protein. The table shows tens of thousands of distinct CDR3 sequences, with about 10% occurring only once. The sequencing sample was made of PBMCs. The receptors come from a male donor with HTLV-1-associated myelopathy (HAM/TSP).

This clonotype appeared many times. CDR3 residues: CASSLFVNTEAFF. The CDR3, as DNA: TGTGCCAGCAGTTTGTTCGTGAACACTGAAGCTTTCTTT. The J gene is TRBJ1-1, the V gene TRBV28; no clear D. CDR3 length: 13 residues. Germline CDR1 MDHEN, CDR2 SYDVKM. V was trimmed by 3 bases and J by 0 bases, leaving 5 bases between them. The variable domain in full, with the rest retrieved from reference TRBV28 and TRBJ1-1, is DVKVTQSSRYLVKRTGEKVFLECVQDMDHENMFWYRQDPGLGLRLIYFSYDVKMKEKGDIPEGYSVSREKKERFSLILESASTNQTSMYLCASSLFVNTEAFFGQGTRLTVV.

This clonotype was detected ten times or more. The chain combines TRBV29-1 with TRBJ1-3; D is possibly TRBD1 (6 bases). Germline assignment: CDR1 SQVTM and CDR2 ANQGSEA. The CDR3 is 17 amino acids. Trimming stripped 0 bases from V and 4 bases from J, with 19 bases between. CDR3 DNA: TGCAGCGTTGAAGATGGGGGCAGCCGGTATGGAGGAAACACCATATATTTT. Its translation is CSVEDGGSRYGGNTIYF.

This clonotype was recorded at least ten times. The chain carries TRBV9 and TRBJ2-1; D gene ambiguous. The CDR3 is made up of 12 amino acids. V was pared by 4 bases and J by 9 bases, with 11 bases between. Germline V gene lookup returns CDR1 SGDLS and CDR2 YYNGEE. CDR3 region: CASSTPPGEQFF. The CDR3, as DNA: TGTGCCAGCAGCACTCCTCCGGGTGAGCAGTTCTTC.

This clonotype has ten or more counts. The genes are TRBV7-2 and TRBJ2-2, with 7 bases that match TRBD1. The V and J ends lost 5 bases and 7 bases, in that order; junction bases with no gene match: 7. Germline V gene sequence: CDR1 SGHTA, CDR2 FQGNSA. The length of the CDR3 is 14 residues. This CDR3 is CASSLTGPGGELFF. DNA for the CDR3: TGTGCCAGCAGCCTGACAGGGCCCGGCGGGGAGCTGTTTTTT.

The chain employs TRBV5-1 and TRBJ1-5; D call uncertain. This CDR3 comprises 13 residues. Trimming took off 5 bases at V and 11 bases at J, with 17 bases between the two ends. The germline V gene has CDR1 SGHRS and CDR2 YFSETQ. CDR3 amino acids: CASRGGSDHSQHF. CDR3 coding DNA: TGCGCCAGCAGAGGAGGGTCGGATCATTCCCAGCATTTT.

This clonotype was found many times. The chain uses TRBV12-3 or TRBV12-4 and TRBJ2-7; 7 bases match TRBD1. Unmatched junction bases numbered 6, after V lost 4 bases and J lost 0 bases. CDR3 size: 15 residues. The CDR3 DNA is TGTGCCAGCAGTTCGACAGGGAGCGCCTCCTACGAGCAGTACTTC. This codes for CASSSTGSASYEQYF.

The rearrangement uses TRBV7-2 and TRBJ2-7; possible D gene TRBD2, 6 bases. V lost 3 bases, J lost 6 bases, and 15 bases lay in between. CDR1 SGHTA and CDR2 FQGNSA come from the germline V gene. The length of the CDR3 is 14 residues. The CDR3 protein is CASSFNPSDAEQYF. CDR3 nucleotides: TGTGCCAGCAGCTTCAACCCTAGCGACGCCGAGCAGTACTTC.

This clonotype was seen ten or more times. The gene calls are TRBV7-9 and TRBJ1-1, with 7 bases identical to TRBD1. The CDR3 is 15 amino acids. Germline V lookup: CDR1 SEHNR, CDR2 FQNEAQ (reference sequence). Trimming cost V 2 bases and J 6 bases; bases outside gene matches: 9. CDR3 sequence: CASSLLQGPEAEAFF. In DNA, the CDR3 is TGTGCCAGCAGCTTACTACAGGGGCCGGAGGCTGAAGCTTTCTTT.

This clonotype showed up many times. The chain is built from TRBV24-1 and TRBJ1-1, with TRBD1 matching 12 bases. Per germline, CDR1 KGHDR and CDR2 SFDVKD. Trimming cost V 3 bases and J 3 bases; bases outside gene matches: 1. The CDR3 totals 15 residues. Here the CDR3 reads CATSDGTGGHTEAFF. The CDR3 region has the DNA TGTGCCACCAGTGATGGGACAGGGGGCCACACTGAAGCTTTCTTT.

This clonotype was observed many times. The CDR3 sequence: CASSPGPEPYYEQYF. The CDR3 DNA sequence: TGCGCCAGCAGCCCTGGGCCCGAACCCTACTACGAGCAGTACTTC. The V and J genes are TRBV5-1 and TRBJ2-7; D gene unclear. The CDR3 runs to 15 residues. The germline gives CDR1 SGHRS, CDR2 YFSETQ. The V end lost 4 bases, the J end lost 3 bases, and 17 bases lay between the germline ends.

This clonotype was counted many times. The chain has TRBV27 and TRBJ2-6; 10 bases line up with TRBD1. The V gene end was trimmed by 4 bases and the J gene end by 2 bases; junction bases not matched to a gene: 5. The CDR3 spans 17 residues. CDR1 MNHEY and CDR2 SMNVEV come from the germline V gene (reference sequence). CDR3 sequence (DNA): TGTGCCAGCAGTTCTCGACAGGGGGCGCCTGGGGCCAACGTCCTGACTTTC. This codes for CASSSRQGAPGANVLTF.

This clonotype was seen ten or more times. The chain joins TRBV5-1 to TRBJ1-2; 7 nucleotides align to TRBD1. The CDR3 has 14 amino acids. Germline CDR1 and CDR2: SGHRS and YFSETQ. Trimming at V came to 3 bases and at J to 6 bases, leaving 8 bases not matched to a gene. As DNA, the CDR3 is TGCGCCAGCAGCTCGGGAGGAGGGGGCGATGGCTACACCTTC. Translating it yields CASSSGGGGDGYTF.

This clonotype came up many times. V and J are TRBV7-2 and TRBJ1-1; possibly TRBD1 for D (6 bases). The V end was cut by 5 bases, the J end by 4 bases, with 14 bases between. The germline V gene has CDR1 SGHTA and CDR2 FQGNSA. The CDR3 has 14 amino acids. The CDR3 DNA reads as TGTGCCAGCAGCCAAGGTTACAGGGCCACTGAAGCTTTCTTT. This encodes CASSQGYRATEAFF.

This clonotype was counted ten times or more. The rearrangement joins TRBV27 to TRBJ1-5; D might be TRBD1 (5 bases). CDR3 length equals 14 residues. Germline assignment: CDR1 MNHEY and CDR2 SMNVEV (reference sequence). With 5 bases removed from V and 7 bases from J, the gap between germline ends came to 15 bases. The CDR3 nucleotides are TGTGCCAGCAGTCCATCGGGGGTAGGGCAGCCCCAGCATTTT. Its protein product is CASSPSGVGQPQHF.

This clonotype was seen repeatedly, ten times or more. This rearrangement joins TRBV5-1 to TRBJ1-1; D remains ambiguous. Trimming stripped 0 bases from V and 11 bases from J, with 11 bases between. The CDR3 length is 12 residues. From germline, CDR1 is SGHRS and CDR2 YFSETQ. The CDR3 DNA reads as TGCGCCAGCAGCTTGGACACCCGGGCCGCTTTCTTT. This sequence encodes CASSLDTRAAFF.

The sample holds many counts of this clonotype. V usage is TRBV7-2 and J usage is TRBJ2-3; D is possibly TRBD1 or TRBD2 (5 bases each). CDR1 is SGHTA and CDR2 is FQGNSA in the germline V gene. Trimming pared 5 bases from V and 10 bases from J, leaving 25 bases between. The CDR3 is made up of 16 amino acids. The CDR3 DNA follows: TGTGCCAGCAGCCCATCACTGCCTGGGACCTACTCCGCGCAGTATTTT. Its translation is CASSPSLPGTYSAQYF.

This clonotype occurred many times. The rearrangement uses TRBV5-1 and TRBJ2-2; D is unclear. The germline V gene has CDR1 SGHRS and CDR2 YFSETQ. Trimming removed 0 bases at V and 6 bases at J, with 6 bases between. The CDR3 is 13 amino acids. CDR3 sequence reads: CASSLEAAGELFF. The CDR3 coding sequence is TGCGCCAGCAGCTTGGAGGCGGCCGGGGAGCTGTTTTTT.